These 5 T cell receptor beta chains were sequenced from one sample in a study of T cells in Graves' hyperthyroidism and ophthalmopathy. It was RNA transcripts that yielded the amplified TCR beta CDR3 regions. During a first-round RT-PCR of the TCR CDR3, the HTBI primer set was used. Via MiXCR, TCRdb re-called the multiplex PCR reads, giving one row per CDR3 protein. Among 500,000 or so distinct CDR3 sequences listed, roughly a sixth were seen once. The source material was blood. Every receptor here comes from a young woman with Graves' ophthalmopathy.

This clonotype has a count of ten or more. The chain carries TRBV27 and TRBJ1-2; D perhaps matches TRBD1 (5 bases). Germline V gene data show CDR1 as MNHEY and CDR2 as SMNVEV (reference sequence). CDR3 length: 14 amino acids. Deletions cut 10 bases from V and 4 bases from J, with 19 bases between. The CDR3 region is CATNRNGHSYGYTF. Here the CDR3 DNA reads TGTGCCACCAACCGGAACGGACACTCCTATGGCTACACCTTC.

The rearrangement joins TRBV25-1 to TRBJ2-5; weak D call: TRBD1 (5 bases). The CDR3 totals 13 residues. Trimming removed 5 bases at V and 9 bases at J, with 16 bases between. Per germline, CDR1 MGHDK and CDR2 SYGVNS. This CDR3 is CASSPTFEGAQYF. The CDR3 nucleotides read TGTGCCAGCAGTCCGACATTTGAAGGGGCCCAGTACTTC.

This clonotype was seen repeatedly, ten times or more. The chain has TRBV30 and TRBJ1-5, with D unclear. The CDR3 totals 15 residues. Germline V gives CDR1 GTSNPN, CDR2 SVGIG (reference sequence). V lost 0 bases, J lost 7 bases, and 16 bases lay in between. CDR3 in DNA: TGTGCCTGGAGTGTACTACCCGGGTCACAGCAGCCCCAGCATTTT. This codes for CAWSVLPGSQQPQHF.

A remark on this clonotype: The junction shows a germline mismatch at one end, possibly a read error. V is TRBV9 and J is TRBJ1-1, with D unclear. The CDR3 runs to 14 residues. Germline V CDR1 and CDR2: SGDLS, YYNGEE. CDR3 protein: CASSVDVGNTGAFF. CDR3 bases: TGTGCCAGCAGCGTAGATGTGGGGAACACTGGAGCTTTCTTT.

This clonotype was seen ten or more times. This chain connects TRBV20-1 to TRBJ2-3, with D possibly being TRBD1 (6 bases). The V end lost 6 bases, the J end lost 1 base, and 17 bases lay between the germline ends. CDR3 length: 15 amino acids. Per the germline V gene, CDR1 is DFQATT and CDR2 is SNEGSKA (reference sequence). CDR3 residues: CSASQGKMGTDTQYF. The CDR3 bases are TGCAGTGCGTCGCAGGGGAAGATGGGCACAGATACGCAGTATTTT.